The TCR beta chain described here comes from a study of OX40 agonist ivuxolimab in advanced cancers. Study summary: Dose-escalation patients had hepatocellular carcinoma, melanoma, renal cell or head and neck cancer. Of the participants, over 30% had some prior anti-PD-1, anti-PD-L1 or anti-CTLA-4 therapy, which was allowed.

Assay used: immunoSEQ multiplex PCR; TCRdb lists only in-frame clones, some missing. There are just under 85,000 clones in the sample; more than 80% occur only once, and under 3.5% lies in the top ten. Samples were taken at baseline and on day 1 of cycles 4 and 7. General study points: The expanded peripheral T cells' antigen specificity was not determined.

The CDR3 consists of 12 residues. Per the germline V gene, CDR1 is GTSNPN and CDR2 is SVGIG (reference sequence). The V and J ends lost 5 bases and 2 bases respectively, with 8 bases between them. This clone came up once. Its specificity is not known. This receptor was obtained from an adult with an advanced solid tumor such as melanoma, head and neck, liver or kidney cancer. The sample in question was CD4+ or CD8+ T cells sorted from blood, obtained in a trial of the OX40 agonist ivuxolimab. The gene calls are TRBV30 and TRBJ2-3; D gene unclear. CDR3 region: CAWSSTTDTQYF. In DNA, the CDR3 is TGTGCCTGGTCGTCTACCACAGATACGCAGTATTTT.